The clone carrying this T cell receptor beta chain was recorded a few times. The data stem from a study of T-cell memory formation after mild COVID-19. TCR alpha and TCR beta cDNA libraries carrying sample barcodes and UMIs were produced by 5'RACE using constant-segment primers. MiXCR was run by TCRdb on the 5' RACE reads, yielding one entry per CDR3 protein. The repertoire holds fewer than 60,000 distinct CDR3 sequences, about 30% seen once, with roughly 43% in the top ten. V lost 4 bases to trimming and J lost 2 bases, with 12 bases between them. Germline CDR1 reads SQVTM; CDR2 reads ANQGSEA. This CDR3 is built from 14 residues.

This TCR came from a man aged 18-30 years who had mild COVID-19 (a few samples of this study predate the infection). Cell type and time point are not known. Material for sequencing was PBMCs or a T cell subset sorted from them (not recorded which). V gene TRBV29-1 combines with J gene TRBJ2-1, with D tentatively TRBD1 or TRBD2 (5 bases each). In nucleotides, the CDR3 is TGCAGCGTTGTGCTCGGGACGGCCTACAATGAGCAGTTCTTC. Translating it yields CSVVLGTAYNEQFF.